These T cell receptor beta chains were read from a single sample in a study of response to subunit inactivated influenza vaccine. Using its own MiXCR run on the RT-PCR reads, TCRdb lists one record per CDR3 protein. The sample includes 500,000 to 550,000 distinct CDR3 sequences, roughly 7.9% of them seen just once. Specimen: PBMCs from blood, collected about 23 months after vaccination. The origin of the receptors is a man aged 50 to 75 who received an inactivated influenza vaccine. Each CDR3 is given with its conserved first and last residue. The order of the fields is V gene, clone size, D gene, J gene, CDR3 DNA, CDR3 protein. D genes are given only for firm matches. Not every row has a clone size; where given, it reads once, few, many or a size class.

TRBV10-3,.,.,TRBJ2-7,TGTGCCAACGCGAACGGGCAGGGGAGAAGGTACGAGCAGTACTTC,CANANGQGRRYEQYF
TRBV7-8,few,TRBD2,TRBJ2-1,TGTGCCAGCAGCTTATCTTTGCGGGAGTGGGATGAGCAGTTCTTC,CASSLSLREWDEQFF
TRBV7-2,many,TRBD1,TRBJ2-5,TGTGCCAGCAGCTTGAATGGACAGGGGGCGCAAGAGACCCAGTACTTC,CASSLNGQGAQETQYF
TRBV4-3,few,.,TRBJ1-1,TGCGCCAGCAGCCAAGATTGGGGGGGCAGGGGCAGTACTGAAGCTTTCTTT,CASSQDWGGRGSTEAFF
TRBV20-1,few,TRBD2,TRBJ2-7,TGCAGTGCTAGAGAGAGCCCGGGACTAGCCTCCGAGCAGTACTTC,CSARESPGLASEQYF
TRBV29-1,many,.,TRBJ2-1,TGCAGCGTTGCCACCGGGGGTTATTCCTACAATGAGCAGTTCTTC,CSVATGGYSYNEQFF
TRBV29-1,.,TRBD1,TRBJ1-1,TGCAGCGTTGCCCGAGACAGGGGTCGTGCTTTCTTT,CSVARDRGRAFF
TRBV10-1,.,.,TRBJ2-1,TGCGCCAGCAGTTCGAAGGGTAGCCCCTATACCTACAATGAGCAGTTCTTC,CASSSKGSPYTYNEQFF
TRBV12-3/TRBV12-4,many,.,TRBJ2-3,TGTGCCAGCAGTTCGACCTCCTATACGCAGTATTTT,CASSSTSYTQYF
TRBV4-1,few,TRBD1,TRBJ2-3,TGCGCCAGCAGCCAAGATTCAGGGGGAAGCACAGATACGCAGTATTTT,CASSQDSGGSTDTQYF
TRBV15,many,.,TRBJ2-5,TGTGCCACCTCCAGGGTAGGAGAGACCCAGTACTTC,CATSRVGETQYF
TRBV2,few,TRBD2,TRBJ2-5,TGTGCCAGCAGTGCTGGGACTAGCGCTTACCAAGAGACCCAGTACTTC,CASSAGTSAYQETQYF
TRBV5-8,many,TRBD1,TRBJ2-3,TGTGCCAGCAGCCCCGAACCCGGACAGGTAATCCGCACAGATACGCAGTATTTT,CASSPEPGQVIRTDTQYF
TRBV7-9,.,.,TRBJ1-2,TGTGCCAGCAGCTTAGCCCTCCGTGGCAGGGGCTATGGCTACACCTTC,CASSLALRGRGYGYTF
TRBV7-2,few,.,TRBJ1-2,TGTGCCAGCAGCTCGTCCAGCCAAGGTGGAAATGGCTACACCTTC,CASSSSSQGGNGYTF